A selection of T cell receptor beta chains follows, all from one sample in a study of blood T cells in healthy people across ages. MiXCR, applied by TCRdb to the 5' RACE reads, yields one record per CDR3 protein. The sample has around 990,000 distinct CDR3 sequences, around two fifths seen once. Specimen: blood. The receptors were sampled from a man younger than 30 in good health. Both conserved end residues are part of each CDR3. Fields, in order: clone size, V gene, J gene, D gene, CDR3 DNA, CDR3 protein. A D gene is named only where the DNA matches it firmly. Size is omitted from some rows. Given values are once, few, many or a class for expanded clones.

.	TRBV7-6	TRBJ2-3	.	TGTGCCAGCAGCCCAGTTGGGACCACAGATACGCAGTATTTT	CASSPVGTTDTQYF
many	TRBV29-1	TRBJ2-1	.	TGCAGCGTTGGCCTGAACAATGAGCAGTTCTTC	CSVGLNNEQFF
few	TRBV29-1	TRBJ2-1	.	TGCAGCGTTGCCCCCGTGGCGTCGGCCAATGAGCAGTTCTTC	CSVAPVASANEQFF
.	TRBV7-9	TRBJ2-1	.	TGTGCCAGGGGGGCGTCAGGGAACTACAATGAGCAGTTCTTC	CARGASGNYNEQFF
.	TRBV6-2/TRBV6-3	TRBJ2-3	TRBD1	TGTGCCAGCAGTGACTGGGACAGGGATAGCACAGATACGCAGTATTTT	CASSDWDRDSTDTQYF
many	TRBV5-1	TRBJ1-2	TRBD1	TGCGCCAGCAGCTCCCAGACAGGGAACTATGGCTACACCTTC	CASSSQTGNYGYTF
few	TRBV28	TRBJ1-1	.	TGTGCCAGCAGTCTAGGGACGGCACGAATATCGAACACTGAAGCTTTCTTT	CASSLGTARISNTEAFF
.	TRBV28	TRBJ2-1	TRBD2	TGTGCCAGCAGTTTGTTCCCCCGTAGCGGGGGAGACAATGAGCAGTTCTTC	CASSLFPRSGGDNEQFF
many	TRBV9	TRBJ2-1	.	TGTGCCAGCAGCCCAAACTCCTACAATGAGCAGTTCTTC	CASSPNSYNEQFF
few	TRBV4-2	TRBJ1-4	.	TGTGCCAGCAGCCAAGAGTCTGGGATTAACGAAAAACTGTTTTTT	CASSQESGINEKLFF
.	TRBV2	TRBJ1-1	.	TGTGCCAGTCGACAGTACATGAACACTGAAGCTTTCTTT	CASRQYMNTEAFF
.	TRBV3-1	TRBJ2-3	.	TGTGCCCGCCACGGGGGACACAGCACAGATACGCAGTATTTT	CARHGGHSTDTQYF
.	TRBV5-1	TRBJ1-2	.	TGCGCCAGCAGCGTACGCTCTAACTATGGCTACACCTTC	CASSVRSNYGYTF
.	TRBV25-1	TRBJ2-1	.	TGTGCCAGCAGGGGACCCATCCCCTACAATGAGCAGTTCTTC	CASRGPIPYNEQFF
.	TRBV18	TRBJ1-2	.	TGTGCCAGCTCACCACTCAGGGACCGAGACTATGGCTACACCTTC	CASSPLRDRDYGYTF
.	TRBV13	TRBJ1-1	.	TGTGCCAGCAAAAAAGTAGGGGTGAACACTGAAGCTTTCTTT	CASKKVGVNTEAFF
few	TRBV20-1	TRBJ2-3	TRBD1	TGCAGTGCTAGTGGACAGGGCAGCACAGATACGCAGTATTTT	CSASGQGSTDTQYF
.	TRBV18	TRBJ1-1	.	TGTGCCAGCTCACCATCAGGGTATGGCACTGAAGCTTTCTTT	CASSPSGYGTEAFF
few	TRBV25-1	TRBJ1-6	.	TGTGCCAGCAGTTGGGCCGTAAATTCACCCCTCCACTTT	CASSWAVNSPLHF
.	TRBV15	TRBJ1-4	TRBD1	TGTGCCACCAGCAAAAACAGGGGACTTAATGAAAAACTGTTTTTT	CATSKNRGLNEKLFF
.	TRBV20-1	TRBJ1-1	TRBD1	TGCAGTGCCCCAGGGGGAGAAAACACTGAAGCTTTCTTT	CSAPGGENTEAFF
.	TRBV20-1	TRBJ2-3	.	TGCAGTGCTAGAGAGGTCCTAGAAACAGATACGCAGTATTTT	CSAREVLETDTQYF
.	TRBV5-1	TRBJ2-7	TRBD1	TGCGCCAGCAGCTTGGACAGGGGACACGAGCAGTACTTC	CASSLDRGHEQYF
.	TRBV13	TRBJ2-1	TRBD2	TGTGCCAGCGCACGGCAGGGACTAGCGGGTGGCAATGAGCAGTTCTTC	CASARQGLAGGNEQFF